The next 10 T cell receptor beta chains were all read from a single sample in a study of tumor-infiltrating lymphocytes in primary liver carcinoma. cDNA specific to TCR beta was made from 500 ng of total RNA, with a constant-region primer employed for priming. Three-round nested multiplex PCR performed with slightly modified ARM-PCR produced the TCR beta libraries. The study ran its first two PCR rounds for around 9 cycles each, using TRBV1-TRBV30 forward primers and a C-beta reverse primer. MiXCR was run by TCRdb on the multiplex PCR reads, yielding one entry per CDR3 protein. The data show 100,000 or so distinct CDR3 sequences, about three quarters seen once. Investigators took RNA and DNA out together from approximately 22-30 mg of unsorted bulk tissue. Material: liver tumor tissue from sampling region 5. Subset indicated: tumor region T5, tumor centre. The receptors stem from a woman in her sixties with primary liver carcinoma and hepatitis B virus infection.

Turning to this clonotype: Mismatch with germline at one junction end may stem from a read error. V is TRBV4-2 and J is TRBJ1-5; no clear D. Germline values: CDR1 LGHNA, CDR2 YNFKEQ. CDR3 length: 13 amino acids. The CDR3 DNA follows: TGTGCCAACAGCCAAACAGTAGCTCAGCCCCAGCATTTT. Amino acids: CANSQTVAQPQHF.

Of note for this clonotype: A read error may explain this, as a much larger clone is one base away. V and J are TRBV7-8 and TRBJ2-7; possibly TRBD1 for D (6 bases). The CDR3 extends over 13 amino acids. V lost 7 bases and J 3 bases, leaving 13 bases between the germline ends. Looked up from germline, CDR1 is SGHVS and CDR2 is FQNEAQ. This CDR3 is CASIPQTGYEQYF. As DNA, the CDR3 is TGTGCCAGCATCCCGCAGACAGGCTACGAGCAGTACTTC.

Concerning this clonotype itself: Relative to the germline gene, one junction end is altered; a read error may explain this. The rearrangement joins TRBV5-5 to TRBJ2-5; the match to TRBD1 covers 11 bases. This CDR3 has 16 residues. Germline CDR1 and CDR2: SGHKS and YYEKEE (reference sequence). CDR3 coding DNA: TGTACCAGCAGCACTCGCCGGGACAGGGGGAAAGAGACTCGGTACTTC. Translating gives CTSSTRRDRGKETRYF.

As to this clonotype: This CDR3 is missing its conserved last phenylalanine or tryptophan, likely due to a read error. The J gene is TRBJ2-4, the V gene TRBV5-1; 7 nucleotides match TRBD1. The CDR3 spans 15 residues. Looked up from germline, CDR1 is SGHRS and CDR2 is YFSETQ. After removal of 0 bases from V and 1 base from J, the junction contained 1 base not matched to a gene. CDR3 nucleotides: TGCGCCAGCAGCTTGGTACAGGGGGCCAAAAACATTCAGTACTTA. Amino acid sequence: CASSLVQGAKNIQYL.

Details on this clonotype: At one boundary the junction diverges from the germline segment, which might be a read error. This chain connects TRBV7-9 to TRBJ1-6; D may be TRBD1 (5 bases). The CDR3 is 16 residues long. Germline V gives CDR1 SEHNR, CDR2 FQNEAQ (reference sequence). CDR3 sequence (DNA): TGTGCCAGCAGCATAGTTATCGGGGCTTATAATTCACCACTCCACTTT. It encodes CASSIVIGAYNSPLHF.

At least ten counts were recorded for this clonotype. The chain employs TRBV28 and TRBJ2-3, with TRBD1 matching over 8 bases. V trimming: 6 bases; J trimming: 1 base; junction bases outside the gene matches: 3. Germline V gene data show CDR1 as MDHEN and CDR2 as SYDVKM. The CDR3 is 14 residues long. CDR3 coding DNA: TGTGCCAGCAGGGACAGGGCTGGCACAGATACGCAGTATTTT. Its translation is CASRDRAGTDTQYF.

Notes on this clonotype: A much larger clone differs by one base, so this may be a read error. The V gene is TRBV29-1, the J gene TRBJ2-2, with TRBD2 as a possible D gene (5 bases). The V end lost 4 bases, the J end lost 4 bases, and 16 bases lay between the germline ends. The germline gives CDR1 SQVTM, CDR2 ANQGSEA. This CDR3 spans 15 amino acids. The CDR3 DNA is TGCAGCGTTGGTTTAGCGCGAAGGAGCACCGGGGAGCTGTTTTTT. This encodes CSVGLARRSTGELFF.

Of note for this clonotype: The missing conserved phenylalanine or tryptophan at the end of this CDR3 makes a read error likely. The chain couples TRBV11-3 to TRBJ2-1; either TRBD1 or TRBD2 may supply D (7 bases each). Germline CDR1 reads SGHNT; CDR2 reads YENEEA. This CDR3 has 16 residues. The CDR3 loop reads CDSSPSGTALNNEQFL. In DNA, the CDR3 is TGTGACAGCAGCCCAAGCGGGACAGCTTTAAACAATGAGCAGTTCTTA.

The rearrangement links TRBV4-1 to TRBJ1-3, with D maybe TRBD1 (5 bases). The germline V and J ends were trimmed by 4 bases and 0 bases, with 13 bases remaining between them. This CDR3 is 16 amino acids long. Germline V lookup: CDR1 MGHRA, CDR2 YSYEKL. The CDR3 coding sequence is TGCGCCAGCAGCCGACAGTCGTGGGACTCTGGAAACACCATATATTTT. It codes for CASSRQSWDSGNTIYF.

About this clonotype: Mismatch with germline at one junction end may stem from a read error. The J gene is TRBJ1-1, the V gene TRBV6-1; D uncertain. The CDR3 contains 13 residues. Germline assignment: CDR1 MNHNS and CDR2 SASEGT. The CDR3 DNA is TGTGCCAGCAGTGAAAGTGAGAACACTGCAGCTTTTTTT. Translation gives CASSESENTAAFF.